This section outlines one T cell receptor beta chain sequence together with its context. What it binds is not known. Germline trimming cut 0 bases from V and 1 base from J; bases unmatched to any gene: 7. The germline V gene encodes CDR1 SGHDT and CDR2 YYEEEE. This CDR3 is built from 18 residues. This sample was taken from a study of OX40 agonist ivuxolimab in advanced cancers. For the study at large: Eligibility rules accepted prior anti-PD-1, anti-PD-L1 or anti-CTLA-4 therapy, and roughly 42% had some. Findings of the study overall: Low normalized T-cell clonal expansion was additionally recorded for some nonresponders. At 0.1 to 3.0 mg/kg, CD4+ and CD8+ blood T cells expanded clonally by week 6. Clonal expansion was among the lowest in partial responders at 0.1-3.0 mg/kg, especially CD8+.

The method was immunoSEQ multiplex PCR; TCRdb's version includes in-frame clones alone and lacks a portion of them. The sample records roughly 90,000 clones, roughly 91% being singletons. The clonotype was recovered from an adult with an advanced solid tumor such as melanoma, head and neck, liver or kidney cancer. J is TRBJ2-3 and V is TRBV5-6, with TRBD2 matching 11 bases. Material: CD4+ or CD8+ T cells sorted from blood, obtained in a trial of the OX40 agonist ivuxolimab. The CDR3 protein is CASSLVSGRALGTDTQYF. The CDR3 DNA is TGTGCCAGCAGCTTGGTTAGCGGGAGGGCCCTCGGCACAGATACGCAGTATTTT.